This T cell receptor (beta chain) comes out of a study of CD8+ T cells in alopecia areata. Study-wide points: Scalp clonality decreased significantly with tofacitinib, and so did expanded CD8+ clones among the top 100.

Sample treatment: oral pan-JAK inhibitor, 5-10 mg twice daily. Alopecia areata patients provided lesional scalp punch biopsies and peripheral blood, both collected for the study. In regard to this clone: Its antigen is currently unknown.

Reverse transcription of extracted RNA yielded cDNA, which provided the sequencing template. Only in-frame clones appear in the TCRdb table, and some are missing; sequencing was by immunoSEQ multiplex PCR. This sample has 200,000 to 250,000 clones, with less than 75% found just once. J lost 4 bases, V lost 4 bases, and 7 bases had no gene match. The CDR3 totals 15 residues. Looked up from germline, CDR1 is SQVTM and CDR2 is ANQGSEA. The chain carries TRBV29-1 and TRBJ1-2, with 12 bases fitting TRBD1. The clonotype comes from a human donor with alopecia areata. The sequencing used CD4+ T cells sorted from blood, collected at week 4, from a patient treated with tofacitinib. The DNA of the CDR3 is TGCAGCGTTGGGGACAGGGGGCGAGGTAGCTATGGCTACACCTTC. Translating gives CSVGDRGRGSYGYTF.